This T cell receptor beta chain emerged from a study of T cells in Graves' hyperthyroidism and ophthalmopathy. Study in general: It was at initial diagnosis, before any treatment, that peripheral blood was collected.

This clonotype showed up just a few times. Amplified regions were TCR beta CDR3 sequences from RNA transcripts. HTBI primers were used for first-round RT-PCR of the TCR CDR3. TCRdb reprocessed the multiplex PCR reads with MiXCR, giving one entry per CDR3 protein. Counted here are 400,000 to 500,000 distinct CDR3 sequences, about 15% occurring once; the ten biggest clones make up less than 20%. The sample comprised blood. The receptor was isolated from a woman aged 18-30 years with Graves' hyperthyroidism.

CDR3 protein: CASSTLTGTTANYGYTF. The CDR3 nucleotides read TGTGCCAGCAGTACCTTGACAGGGACGACGGCTAACTATGGCTACACCTTC. J is TRBJ1-2 and V is TRBV27, with TRBD1 identical over 7 bases. The ends lost 5 bases at V and 0 bases at J; junction bases unmatched: 12. CDR3 length equals 17 residues. The germline gives CDR1 MNHEY, CDR2 SMNVEV (reference sequence).